A single sample gave rise to the 31 T cell receptor beta chains below, sequenced in a study of long-term antiretroviral therapy in people with HIV. They ran version v3.0 of the immunoSEQ assay at survey level. TCRdb keeps only in-frame clones here, not all; method: immunoSEQ multiplex PCR. The repertoire includes tens of thousands of clones, about 95% of them detected once, and less than 3% sits in the top ten. Specimen: unsorted PBMCs, collected 3.7 years after starting antiretroviral therapy. Receptors were obtained from a woman between 50 and 59 years old with HIV.

This clone was counted only a few times. The rearrangement joins TRBV7-8 to TRBJ2-1; TRBD2 matches at 7 bases. V was clipped by 5 bases and J by 3 bases; unmatched bases: 10. The V gene's germline CDR1 is SGHVS and CDR2 FQNEAQ. The CDR3 runs to 16 residues. The CDR3 coding sequence is TGTGCCAGCAGCCTCAGGCGCGGGAGTCTCTACAATGAGCAGTTCTTC. Amino acids: CASSLRRGSLYNEQFF.

This clone was found once. The V call is TRBV7-3, the J call TRBJ2-1; D is perhaps TRBD2 (6 bases). The germline V and J ends were trimmed by 5 bases and 7 bases, with 15 bases remaining between them. The CDR3 contains 14 residues. Looked up from germline, CDR1 is SGHTA and CDR2 is FQGTGA. The CDR3 is CASSLLGGRNEQFF. In DNA form, the CDR3 reads TGTGCCAGCAGCCTCCTGGGGGGTCGGAATGAGCAGTTCTTC.

The rearrangement joins TRBV18 to TRBJ2-7; the D gene is possibly TRBD1 (6 bases). Trimming left V 2 bases short and J 2 bases short, with 13 bases between. The CDR3 contains 15 residues. Germline V gives CDR1 KGHSH, CDR2 LQKENI. The CDR3 DNA is TGTGCCAGCTCACCAATCTTGGCAGGGGCCTACGAGCAGTACTTC. This gives the protein CASSPILAGAYEQYF.

The chain is built from TRBV29-1 and TRBJ2-6; the D gene could be TRBD1 or TRBD2 (5 bases each). The CDR3 loop spans 14 amino acids. V dropped 6 bases and J dropped 1 base, with 10 bases sitting between them. Germline CDR1 reads SQVTM; CDR2 reads ANQGSEA. The CDR3 reads CSVGTGSGANVLTF. DNA of the CDR3: TGCAGCGTCGGGACGGGGTCTGGGGCCAACGTCCTGACTTTC.

The CDR3 protein is CASSSDGVLDTGELFF. The CDR3 DNA sequence: TGTGCCAGCAGCTCAGACGGGGTATTAGACACCGGGGAGCTGTTTTTT. This sequence joins TRBV5-6 and TRBJ2-2; perhaps TRBD2 as D (5 bases). This CDR3 is 16 amino acids long. Trimming cost V 3 bases and J 3 bases, with 15 bases left between them. Germline V gene sequence: CDR1 SGHDT, CDR2 YYEEEE.

The chain combines TRBV30 with TRBJ2-3; possibly TRBD1 or TRBD2 for D (5 bases each). The CDR3 is 16 amino acids. CDR1 GTSNPN and CDR2 SVGIG come from the germline V gene (reference sequence). The V end was cut by 5 bases, the J end by 6 bases, with 24 bases between. For the CDR3, the DNA is TGTGCCTGGCGAGGGGTAAGGACTTACATTACGGATACGCAGTATTTT. As protein: CAWRGVRTYITDTQYF.

The rearrangement joins TRBV29-1 to TRBJ1-2, with D perhaps TRBD1 (5 bases). Trimming took 5 bases from V and 7 from J, leaving 14 bases between them. There are 12 residues in the CDR3. Germline values: CDR1 SQVTM, CDR2 ANQGSEA. Here the CDR3 reads CSVRDQGSGYTF. The CDR3 nucleotides read TGCAGCGTTCGGGACCAGGGTAGTGGCTACACCTTC.

This clone appeared once. The CDR3 region is CASSLISGEQYF. CDR3 sequence (DNA): TGTGCCAGCAGCTTAATTTCGGGGGAGCAGTACTTC. V gene TRBV7-3 combines with J gene TRBJ2-7; tentatively, D is TRBD2 (5 bases). The V end was cut by 1 base, the J end by 7 bases, with 8 bases between. Germline CDR1 SGHTA, CDR2 FQGTGA. This CDR3 is 12 amino acids long.

The rearrangement links TRBV5-6 to TRBJ2-7; TRBD1 matches at 9 bases. J gave up 4 bases and V 4 bases, and 3 bases lay outside the gene matches. This CDR3 region has 13 residues. Germline V gives CDR1 SGHDT, CDR2 YYEEEE. CDR3 DNA sequence: TGTGCCAGCAGCCGGGACAGGGTATACGAGCAGTACTTC. It encodes CASSRDRVYEQYF. The full variable domain, rest sourced from reference TRBV5-6 and TRBJ2-7, is DAGVTQSPTHLIKTRGQQVTLRCSPKSGHDTVSWYQQALGQGPQFIFQYYEEEERQRGNFPDRFSGHQFPNYSSELNVNALLLGDSALYLCASSRDRVYEQYFGPGTRLTVT.

The J gene is TRBJ1-1, the V gene TRBV6-6, with a weak D call TRBD1 (5 bases). The CDR3 has 14 residues. V lost 7 bases and J lost 4, with 16 bases in between. Germline V gene lookup returns CDR1 MNHNY and CDR2 SVGAGI (reference sequence). CDR3 amino acids: CASKGGGEGTEAFF. Written as DNA, the CDR3 is TGTGCCAGCAAAGGTGGGGGTGAGGGCACTGAAGCTTTCTTT.

The V and J genes are TRBV14 and TRBJ2-7; TRBD1 agrees at 7 bases. The CDR3 loop spans 13 amino acids. The V segment lost 5 bases and the J segment 4 bases; nucleotides outside the gene matches: 5. The germline CDR1 and CDR2 sequences are SGHDN and FVKESK. In DNA form, the CDR3 reads TGTGCCAGCAGCTCAACCAGGGGGTACGAGCAGTACTTC. Its protein product is CASSSTRGYEQYF.

CDR3 bases: TGTGCCAGCAGTTACCTCGGGGCAAGCTCCTACGAGCAGTACTTC. Translated: CASSYLGASSYEQYF. The genes are TRBV6-6 and TRBJ2-7; either TRBD1 or TRBD2 may supply D (5 bases each). The CDR3 consists of 15 residues. CDR1 and CDR2 from the germline V gene are MNHNY and SVGAGI (reference sequence). The V end was cut by 2 bases, the J end by 0 bases, with 11 bases between.

The chain uses TRBV19 and TRBJ2-3, with TRBD2 matching 8 bases. CDR1 and CDR2 from the germline V gene are LNHDA and SQIVND (reference sequence). The V gene end was trimmed by 1 base and the J gene end by 3 bases; junction bases not matched to a gene: 0. The CDR3 is 14 residues long. The CDR3 reads CASSIAGGTDTQYF. The CDR3 DNA reads as TGTGCCAGTAGTATAGCGGGGGGGACAGATACGCAGTATTTT.

The genes are TRBV11-2 and TRBJ2-1, with D maybe TRBD2 (7 bases). CDR1 and CDR2 (germline): SGHAT, FQNNGV. The CDR3 loop spans 15 amino acids. Trimming left V 5 bases short and J 4 bases short, with 15 bases between. The CDR3 loop reads CASSQLRGPYNEQFF. Here the CDR3 DNA reads TGTGCCAGCAGCCAGCTGCGGGGGCCATACAATGAGCAGTTCTTC.

The CDR3 coding sequence is TGCGCCAGCAGCCGCTTCCGGGACAGGGTGGATGGCTACACCTTC. This encodes CASSRFRDRVDGYTF. The V call is TRBV4-1, the J call TRBJ1-2, with 9 bases identical to TRBD1. This CDR3 spans 15 amino acids. Trimming cost V 4 bases and J 6 bases; bases outside gene matches: 9. Germline V gene data show CDR1 as MGHRA and CDR2 as YSYEKL.

The gene calls are TRBV27 and TRBJ1-6, with D unclear. The CDR3 totals 13 residues. V shed 7 bases and J shed 8 bases, with 12 bases lying between them. The germline CDR1 and CDR2 sequences are MNHEY and SMNVEV (reference sequence). CDR3 amino acids: CASNPDGDSPLHF. The CDR3 region has the DNA TGTGCCAGCAACCCGGACGGGGATTCACCCCTCCACTTT.

The rearrangement uses TRBV10-3 and TRBJ2-6; D unresolved. The V end was cut by 4 bases, the J end by 0 bases, with 13 bases between. Germline V CDR1 and CDR2: ENHRY, SYGVKD. The CDR3 contains 17 residues. CDR3 region: CAISASANPSGANVLTF. DNA of the CDR3: TGTGCCATCAGTGCCTCAGCTAACCCCTCTGGGGCCAACGTCCTGACTTTC.

The genes are TRBV2 and TRBJ1-1; D perhaps matches TRBD1 (6 bases). CDR1 is SNHLY and CDR2 is FYNNEI in the germline V gene. The length of the CDR3 is 14 residues. Trimming shortened V by 7 bases and J by 1 base, and 13 bases separated the two germline ends. CDR3 in amino acids: CASMGDRKNTEAFF. CDR3 sequence (DNA): TGTGCCAGCATGGGAGACAGGAAGAACACTGAAGCTTTCTTT.

The chain is built from TRBV30 and TRBJ2-5, with TRBD1 matching 9 bases. Germline loops: CDR1 GTSNPN, CDR2 SVGIG (reference sequence). This CDR3 region has 15 residues. Germline trimming cut 0 bases from V and 2 bases from J; bases unmatched to any gene: 4. CDR3 DNA: TGTGCCTGGAGTGTCGGGACAGGGATTCAAGAGACCCAGTACTTC. Protein product: CAWSVGTGIQETQYF.

CDR3: CASSVGTGLYGYTF. DNA for the CDR3: TGTGCCAGCAGCGTCGGGACAGGCCTCTATGGCTACACCTTC. This chain uses TRBV9 with TRBJ1-2; 8 bases align to TRBD1. Germline assignment: CDR1 SGDLS and CDR2 YYNGEE. The CDR3 runs 14 residues. Unmatched junction bases numbered 4, after V lost 2 bases and J lost 4 bases.

The CDR3 region is CASSLRRMGDTGELFF. CDR3 nucleotide sequence: TGCGCCAGCAGCTTGAGGCGGATGGGGGACACCGGGGAGCTGTTTTTT. The chain carries TRBV5-1 and TRBJ2-2, with D possibly being TRBD1 or TRBD2 (5 bases each). Germline CDR1 SGHRS, CDR2 YFSETQ. The V end was cut by 1 base, the J end by 3 bases, with 13 bases between. The CDR3 is made up of 16 amino acids. Full variable domain (outside the CDR3, taken from reference TRBV5-1 and TRBJ2-2): KAGVTQTPRYLIKTRGQQVTLSCSPISGHRSVSWYQQTPGQGLQFLFEYFSETQRNKGNFPGRFSGRQFSNSRSEMNVSTLELGDSALYLCASSLRRMGDTGELFFGEGSRLTVL.

The J gene is TRBJ2-5, the V gene TRBV2; D might be TRBD1 (5 bases). Germline CDR1 reads SNHLY; CDR2 reads FYNNEI. Trimming took off 8 bases at V and 2 bases at J, with 9 bases between the two ends. The CDR3 runs 12 residues. The CDR3 bases are TGTGCCAGCGGCAGGGAACAAGAGACCCAGTACTTC. It is translated as CASGREQETQYF.

The gene calls are TRBV10-2 and TRBJ2-1, with D perhaps matching TRBD2 (6 bases). Looked up from germline, CDR1 is WSHSY and CDR2 is SAAADI. CDR3 length: 15 residues. The V end lost 0 bases, the J end lost 3 bases, and 9 bases lay between the germline ends. CDR3 DNA sequence: TGCGCCAGCAGTGAGTCACCGGGACTCTACAATGAGCAGTTCTTC. It specifies CASSESPGLYNEQFF.

This clone was picked up one time. V gene TRBV7-8 combines with J gene TRBJ1-2; 9 bases align to TRBD1. Germline V CDR1 and CDR2: SGHVS, FQNEAQ. V was clipped by 5 bases and J by 7 bases; unmatched bases: 5. This CDR3 is built from 13 residues. The CDR3, as DNA: TGTGCCAGCAGCGCCCGGGACAGGGCTGGCTACACCTTC. Translating gives CASSARDRAGYTF.

The rearrangement uses TRBV5-4 and TRBJ1-2; D call uncertain. The CDR3 is 15 residues long. Germline assignment: CDR1 SGHNT and CDR2 YYREEE (reference sequence). V lost 4 bases to trimming and J lost 8 bases, with 21 bases between them. The CDR3 protein is CASSQDSGSEQGYTF. The CDR3 nucleotides are TGTGCCAGCAGCCAGGATTCGGGTAGTGAACAGGGCTACACCTTC.

The chain combines TRBV2 with TRBJ1-6; no clear D gene. Looked up from germline, CDR1 is SNHLY and CDR2 is FYNNEI. The length of the CDR3 is 14 residues. Trimming removed 0 bases at V and 8 bases at J, with 8 bases between. CDR3 loop: CASSEAQLDSPLHF. The CDR3 region has the DNA TGTGCCAGCAGTGAAGCGCAGTTGGATTCACCCCTCCACTTT.

V and J are TRBV29-1 and TRBJ1-1, with a possible D match to TRBD1 (6 bases). The CDR3 has 15 amino acids. The V and J ends lost 8 bases and 4 bases respectively, with 23 bases between them. Per the germline V gene, CDR1 is SQVTM and CDR2 is ANQGSEA. The CDR3 loop reads CSCFGQSARITEAFF. The CDR3 region has the DNA TGCAGCTGTTTCGGACAGTCGGCCCGGATCACTGAAGCTTTCTTT.

Notes on this clone: Other nucleotide sequences from this sample produce the same CDR3. V usage is TRBV5-1 and J usage is TRBJ2-3; D is undetermined. Germline loops: CDR1 SGHRS, CDR2 YFSETQ. The CDR3 totals 14 residues. Trimming took off 0 bases at V and 0 bases at J, with 5 bases between the two ends. CDR3 bases: TGCGCCAGCAGCTTGGATGGTAGCACAGATACGCAGTATTTT. Residues: CASSLDGSTDTQYF.

This clone came up once. The V gene is TRBV6-4, the J gene TRBJ1-5; D possibly corresponds to TRBD1 (6 bases). CDR1 MRHNA and CDR2 SNTAGT come from the germline V gene. The CDR3 has 11 amino acids. Trimming left V 9 bases short and J 5 bases short, with 8 bases between. CDR3 sequence reads: CARGGDQPQHF. CDR3 nucleotide sequence: TGTGCCAGAGGGGGGGATCAGCCCCAGCATTTT.

The chain uses TRBV5-4 and TRBJ2-1; tentatively, D is TRBD1 or TRBD2 (5 bases each). CDR1 and CDR2 (germline): SGHNT, YYREEE (reference sequence). The CDR3 covers 14 residues. The V end was cut by 6 bases, the J end by 6 bases, with 16 bases between. Here the CDR3 DNA reads TGTGCCAGCACCTCCGGGACCCCCGGCAATGAGCAGTTCTTC. Translating gives CASTSGTPGNEQFF.

This sequence joins TRBV29-1 and TRBJ2-7; D is ambiguous. The CDR3 has 13 amino acids. The V gene's germline CDR1 is SQVTM and CDR2 ANQGSEA. V lost 0 bases, J lost 3 bases, and 9 bases lay in between. CDR3 bases: TGCAGCGTTGAAGAAGAGGTACACTACGAGCAGTACTTC. Its protein is CSVEEEVHYEQYF.